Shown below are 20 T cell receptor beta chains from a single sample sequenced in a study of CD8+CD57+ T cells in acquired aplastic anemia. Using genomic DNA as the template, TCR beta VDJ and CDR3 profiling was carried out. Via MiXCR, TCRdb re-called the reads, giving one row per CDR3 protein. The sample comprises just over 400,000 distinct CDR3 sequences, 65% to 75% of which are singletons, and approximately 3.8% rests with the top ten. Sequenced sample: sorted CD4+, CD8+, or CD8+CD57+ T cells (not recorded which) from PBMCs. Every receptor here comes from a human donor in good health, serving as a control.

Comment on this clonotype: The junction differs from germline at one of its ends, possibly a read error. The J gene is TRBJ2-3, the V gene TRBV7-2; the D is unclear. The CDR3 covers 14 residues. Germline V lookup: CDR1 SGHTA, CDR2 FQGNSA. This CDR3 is CASSQDALTDTQYF. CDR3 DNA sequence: TGCGCCAGCAGCCAAGACGCCTTAACAGATACGCAGTATTTT.

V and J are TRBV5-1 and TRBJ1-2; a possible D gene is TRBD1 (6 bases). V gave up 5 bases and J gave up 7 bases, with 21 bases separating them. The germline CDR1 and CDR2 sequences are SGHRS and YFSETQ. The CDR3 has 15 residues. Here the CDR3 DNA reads TGCGCCAGCAGGCGTTGGGGGGACACTGACAGTGGCTACACCTTC. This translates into CASRRWGDTDSGYTF.

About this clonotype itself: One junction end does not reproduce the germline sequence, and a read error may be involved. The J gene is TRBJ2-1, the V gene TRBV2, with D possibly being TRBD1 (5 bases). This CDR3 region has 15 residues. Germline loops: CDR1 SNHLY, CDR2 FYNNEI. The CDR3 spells CASSEGGAEYNEQLF. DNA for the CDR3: TGTGCCAGCAGTGAAGGTGGGGCGGAGTACAATGAGCAGCTCTTC.

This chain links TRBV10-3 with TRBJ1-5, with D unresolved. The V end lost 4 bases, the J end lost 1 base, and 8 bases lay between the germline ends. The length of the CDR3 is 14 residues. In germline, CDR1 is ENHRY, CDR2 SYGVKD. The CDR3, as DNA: TGTGCCATCAGTGCAAGGGAGAGCAATCAGCCCCAGCATTTT. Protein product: CAISARESNQPQHF.

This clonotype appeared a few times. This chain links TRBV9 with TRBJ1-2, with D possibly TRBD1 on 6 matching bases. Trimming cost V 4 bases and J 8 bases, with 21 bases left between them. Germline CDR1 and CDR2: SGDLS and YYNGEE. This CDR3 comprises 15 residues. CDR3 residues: CASSLVARGPTGYTF. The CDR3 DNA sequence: TGTGCCAGCAGCTTAGTTGCCAGGGGCCCAACGGGCTACACCTTC.

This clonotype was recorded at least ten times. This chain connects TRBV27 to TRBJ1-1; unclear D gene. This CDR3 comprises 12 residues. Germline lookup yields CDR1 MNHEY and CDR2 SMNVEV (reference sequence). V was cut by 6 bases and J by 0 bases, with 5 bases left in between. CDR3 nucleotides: TGTGCCAGCAGGGATATGAACACTGAAGCTTTCTTT. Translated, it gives CASRDMNTEAFF.

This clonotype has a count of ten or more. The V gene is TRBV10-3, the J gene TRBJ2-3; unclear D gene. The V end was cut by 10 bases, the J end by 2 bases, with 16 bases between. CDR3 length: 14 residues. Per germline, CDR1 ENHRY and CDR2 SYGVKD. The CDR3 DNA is TGTGCCACTTCTCCTACGGGTGACACAGATACGCAGTATTTT. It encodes CATSPTGDTDTQYF.

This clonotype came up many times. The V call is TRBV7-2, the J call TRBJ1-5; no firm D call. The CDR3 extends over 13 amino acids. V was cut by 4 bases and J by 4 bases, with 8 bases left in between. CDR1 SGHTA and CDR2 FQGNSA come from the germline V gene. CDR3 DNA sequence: TGTGCCAGCAGCTCCCGTGGGAATCAGCCCCAGCATTTT. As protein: CASSSRGNQPQHF.

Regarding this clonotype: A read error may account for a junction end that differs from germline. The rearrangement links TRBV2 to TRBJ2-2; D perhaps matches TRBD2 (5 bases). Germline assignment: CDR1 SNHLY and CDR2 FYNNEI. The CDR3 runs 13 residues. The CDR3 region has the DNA TGTGCCAGCAGATCGGAGGCAACCGGGGAGCTGTCTTTT. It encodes CASRSEATGELSF. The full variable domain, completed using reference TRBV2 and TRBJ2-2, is EPEVTQTPSHQVTQMGQEVILRCVPISNHLYFYWYRQILGQKVEFLVSFYNNEISEKSEIFDDQFSVERPDGSNFTLKIRSTKLEDSAMYFCASRSEATGELSFGEGSRLTVL.

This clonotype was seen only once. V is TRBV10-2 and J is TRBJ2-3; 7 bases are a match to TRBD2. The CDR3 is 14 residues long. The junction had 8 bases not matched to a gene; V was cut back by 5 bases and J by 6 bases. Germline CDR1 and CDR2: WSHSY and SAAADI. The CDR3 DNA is TGCGCCAGCAGTTGTCGCGGGGGATCTGATACGCAGTATTTT. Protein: CASSCRGGSDTQYF.

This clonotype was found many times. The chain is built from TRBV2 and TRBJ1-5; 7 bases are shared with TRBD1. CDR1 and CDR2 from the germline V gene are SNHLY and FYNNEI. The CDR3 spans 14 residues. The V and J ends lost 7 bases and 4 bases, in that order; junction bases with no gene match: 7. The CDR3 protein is CASNQQGRNQPQHF. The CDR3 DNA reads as TGTGCCAGCAACCAACAGGGGAGAAATCAGCCCCAGCATTTT.

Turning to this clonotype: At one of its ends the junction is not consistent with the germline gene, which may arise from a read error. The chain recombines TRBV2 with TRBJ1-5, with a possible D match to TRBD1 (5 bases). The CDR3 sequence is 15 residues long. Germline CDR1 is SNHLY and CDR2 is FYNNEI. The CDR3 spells CASKVKVTGSPLHFW. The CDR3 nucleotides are TGTGCCAGCAAAGTAAAAGTAACAGGTTCACCCCTCCACTTTTGG.

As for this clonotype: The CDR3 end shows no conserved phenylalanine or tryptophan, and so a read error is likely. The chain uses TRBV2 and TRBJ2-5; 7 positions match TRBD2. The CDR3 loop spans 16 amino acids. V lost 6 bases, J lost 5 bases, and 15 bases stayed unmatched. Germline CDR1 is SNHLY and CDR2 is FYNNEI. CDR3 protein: CASSAGTSGVSETQYT. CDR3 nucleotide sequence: TGTGCCAGCAGCGCCGGAACCAGCGGGGTTTCTGAGACCCAGTACACC.

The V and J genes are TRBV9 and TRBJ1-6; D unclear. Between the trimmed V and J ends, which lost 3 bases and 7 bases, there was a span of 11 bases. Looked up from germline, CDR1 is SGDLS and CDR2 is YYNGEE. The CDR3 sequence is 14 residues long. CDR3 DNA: TGTGCCAGCAGCGCAGACGCCGAAAATTCACCCCTCCACTTT. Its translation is CASSADAENSPLHF.

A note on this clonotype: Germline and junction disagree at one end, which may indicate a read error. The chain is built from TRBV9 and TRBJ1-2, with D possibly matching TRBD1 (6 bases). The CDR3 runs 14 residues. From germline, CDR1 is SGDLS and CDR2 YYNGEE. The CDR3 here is CASSKIKGGDGDTF. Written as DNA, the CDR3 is TGTGCCAGCAGCAAAATAAAGGGGGGCGATGGCGACACCTTC.

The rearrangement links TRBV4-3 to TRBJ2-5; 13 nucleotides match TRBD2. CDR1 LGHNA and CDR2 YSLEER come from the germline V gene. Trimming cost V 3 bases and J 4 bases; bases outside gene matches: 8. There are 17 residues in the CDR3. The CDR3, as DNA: TGCGCCAGCAGCCAGCACGGACTAGCGGGGGCCCCAGAGACCCAGTACTTC. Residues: CASSQHGLAGAPETQYF.

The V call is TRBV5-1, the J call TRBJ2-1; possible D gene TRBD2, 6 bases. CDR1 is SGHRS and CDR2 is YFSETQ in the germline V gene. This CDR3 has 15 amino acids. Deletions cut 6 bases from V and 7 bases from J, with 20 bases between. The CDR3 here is CASKTRGGRSNEQFF. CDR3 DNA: TGCGCCAGCAAAACACGGGGAGGTCGTAGTAATGAGCAGTTCTTC.

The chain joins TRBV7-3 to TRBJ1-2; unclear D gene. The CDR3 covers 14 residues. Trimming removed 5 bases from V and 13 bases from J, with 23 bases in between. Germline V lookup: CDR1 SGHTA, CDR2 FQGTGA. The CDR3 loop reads CASSVIPSTYGSTF. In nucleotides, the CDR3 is TGTGCCAGCAGCGTAATCCCCTCCACTTATGGATCCACCTTC.

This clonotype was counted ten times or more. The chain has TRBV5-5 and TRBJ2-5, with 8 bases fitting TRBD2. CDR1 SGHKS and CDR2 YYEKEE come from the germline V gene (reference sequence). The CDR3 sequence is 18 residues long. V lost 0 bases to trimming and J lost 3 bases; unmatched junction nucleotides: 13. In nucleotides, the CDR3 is TGTGCCAGCAGCTTGGGGGAACTAAGCGGGGGAGGTGAAGAGACCCAGTACTTC. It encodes CASSLGELSGGGEETQYF.

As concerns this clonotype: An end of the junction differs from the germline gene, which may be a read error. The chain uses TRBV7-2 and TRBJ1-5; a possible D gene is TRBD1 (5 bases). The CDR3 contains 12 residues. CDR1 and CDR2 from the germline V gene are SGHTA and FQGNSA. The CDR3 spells CASGRNRRGQPF. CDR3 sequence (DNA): TGTGCCAGCGGCCGAAACAGGCGGGGCCAACCATTT.